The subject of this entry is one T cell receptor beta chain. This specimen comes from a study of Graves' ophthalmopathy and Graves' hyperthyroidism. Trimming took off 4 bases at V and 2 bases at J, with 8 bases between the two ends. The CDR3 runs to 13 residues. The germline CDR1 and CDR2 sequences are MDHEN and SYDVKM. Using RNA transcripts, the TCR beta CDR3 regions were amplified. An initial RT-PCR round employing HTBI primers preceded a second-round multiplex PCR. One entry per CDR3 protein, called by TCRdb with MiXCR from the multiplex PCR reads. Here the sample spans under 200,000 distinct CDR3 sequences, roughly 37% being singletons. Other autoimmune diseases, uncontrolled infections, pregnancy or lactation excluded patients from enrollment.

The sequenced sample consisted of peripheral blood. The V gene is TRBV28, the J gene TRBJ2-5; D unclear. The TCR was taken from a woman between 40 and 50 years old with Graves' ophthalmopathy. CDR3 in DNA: TGTGCCAGCAGTTCCCTCCCGCAAGAGACCCAGTACTTC. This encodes CASSSLPQETQYF.